Below are 26 T cell receptor beta chains sequenced from a single sample in a study of cytomegalovirus exposure and HLA in healthy donors (dated by TCRdb to 2017 to 2019). Libraries were prepared through the immunoSEQ multiplex PCR assay. The multiplex PCR relied on a mix of 60 forward primers for TCR Vbeta segments and 13 reverse primers for TCR Jbeta segments. The table was pulled from immuneACCESS by TCRdb, which kept in-frame rearrangements only. Such tables lose some clones; where checked, under half of the loss comes from unresolved V genes, and the rest has no known cause. This sample gives 150,000 to 200,000 clones in total; roughly 68% of them show up just once. The ten largest clones capture 8.5% to 12% of the sample. Sequenced input: PBMCs. These receptors all come from a man aged 25-45 years in good health and CMV-seropositive.

This clone has a handful of counts. The chain carries TRBV7-6 and TRBJ2-1, with D tentatively TRBD2 (6 bases). Trimming removed 4 bases from V and 0 bases from J, with 10 bases in between. CDR3 length: 15 amino acids. The germline V gene has CDR1 SGHVS and CDR2 FNYEAQ. In DNA form, the CDR3 reads TGTGCCAGCAGCTACGACGGGAGCTCCTACAATGAGCAGTTCTTC. The encoded protein is CASSYDGSSYNEQFF. Variable domain in full (rest from reference TRBV7-6 and TRBJ2-1): GAGVSQSPRYKVTKRGQDVALRCDPISGHVSLYWYRQALGQGPEFLTYFNYEAQQDKSGLPNDRFSAERPEGSISTLTIQRTEQRDSAMYRCASSYDGSSYNEQFFGPGTRLTVL.

The V call is TRBV5-4, the J call TRBJ2-1; 13 bases match TRBD2. This CDR3 contains 18 residues. The trim removed 0 bases at V and 8 bases at J, leaving 11 bases unmatched. Germline-derived CDR1 and CDR2 are SGHNT and YYREEE (reference sequence). CDR3 amino acids: CASSLALALAGGPYEQFF. The CDR3 DNA is TGTGCCAGCAGCTTGGCCCTGGCACTAGCGGGAGGGCCTTATGAGCAGTTCTTC.

The rearrangement joins TRBV12-5 to TRBJ1-3; D unclear. Trimming stripped 1 base from V and 3 bases from J, with 7 bases between. CDR1 and CDR2 from the germline V gene are LGHNT and FRNRAP. The CDR3 is 14 amino acids. CDR3 loop: CASGLGSSGNTIYF. CDR3 DNA sequence: TGTGCTAGTGGTTTGGGCTCGAGTGGAAACACCATATATTTT.

The J gene is TRBJ1-4, the V gene TRBV5-1, with 7 nucleotides matching TRBD1. The CDR3 totals 14 residues. The V segment lost 2 bases and the J segment 7 bases; nucleotides outside the gene matches: 5. Germline V gives CDR1 SGHRS, CDR2 YFSETQ. This CDR3 is CASSLQGRGEKLFF. CDR3 bases: TGCGCCAGCAGCTTACAGGGGCGCGGTGAAAAACTGTTTTTT. The variable domain in full, with the rest retrieved from reference TRBV5-1 and TRBJ1-4, is KAGVTQTPRYLIKTRGQQVTLSCSPISGHRSVSWYQQTPGQGLQFLFEYFSETQRNKGNFPGRFSGRQFSNSRSEMNVSTLELGDSALYLCASSLQGRGEKLFFGSGTQLSVL.

The chain is built from TRBV5-6 and TRBJ1-5; 9 positions agree with TRBD1. Germline CDR1 and CDR2: SGHDT and YYEEEE. The CDR3 runs 14 residues. V lost 4 bases to trimming and J lost 6 bases; unmatched junction nucleotides: 5. This CDR3 reads CASSPGQGSQPQHF. CDR3 DNA: TGTGCCAGCAGCCCCGGACAGGGGAGTCAGCCCCAGCATTTT.

This clone was found a few times. CDR3 loop: CASSERTVGVYEQYF. CDR3 coding DNA: TGTGCCAGCAGTGAGCGGACAGTTGGGGTCTACGAGCAGTACTTC. This rearrangement joins TRBV2 to TRBJ2-7; the D gene is possibly TRBD1 (6 bases). The germline V gene encodes CDR1 SNHLY and CDR2 FYNNEI. V was cut by 3 bases and J by 3 bases, with 15 bases left in between. This CDR3 contains 15 residues.

The J gene is TRBJ2-1, the V gene TRBV2; D is unresolved. CDR3 size: 15 residues. The germline gives CDR1 SNHLY, CDR2 FYNNEI. The V gene lost 8 bases and the J gene lost 1 base, with 15 bases spanning the gap. The CDR3 nucleotides are TGTGCCAGCTCGAGGCGACCCAATTCCTACAATGAGCAGTTCTTC. This gives the protein CASSRRPNSYNEQFF.

The chain uses TRBV6-5 and TRBJ2-7, with 10 bases aligning to TRBD2. Germline values: CDR1 MNHEY, CDR2 SVGAGI. The V gene end was trimmed by 6 bases and the J gene end by 4 bases; junction bases not matched to a gene: 6. CDR3 length equals 14 residues. The CDR3 DNA is TGTGCCAGCAGCGATAGCGGGAGGAGGTACGAGCAGTACTTC. It translates to CASSDSGRRYEQYF.

The gene calls are TRBV6-5 and TRBJ2-5; weak D call: TRBD1 (6 bases). The DNA end lines up better with TRBJ2-7; the J call may be wrong. From germline, CDR1 is MNHEY and CDR2 SVGAGI. The CDR3 has 15 amino acids. CDR3 in DNA: TGTGCCAGCAGGGCGCCCCGGGACACCTCCTACGAGCAGTACTTC. Translation gives CASRAPRDTSYEQYF.

CDR3 coding DNA: TGTGCCAGCAGCTTAGGCGTTGCGTCCATGGAGCGTGAGACCCAGTACTTC. This codes for CASSLGVASMERETQYF. The chain links TRBV11-2 to TRBJ2-5, with no clear D. The CDR3 covers 17 residues. The V end was cut by 1 base, the J end by 5 bases, with 20 bases between. Looked up from germline, CDR1 is SGHAT and CDR2 is FQNNGV.

The V gene is TRBV30, the J gene TRBJ1-5; 7 bases are a match to TRBD1. The CDR3 length is 15 residues. Germline CDR1 reads GTSNPN; CDR2 reads SVGIG (reference sequence). Trimming removed 3 bases from V and 2 bases from J; junction bases left unmatched: 7. The CDR3 sequence: CAWSHNTGGNQPQHF. CDR3 sequence (DNA): TGTGCCTGGAGCCACAATACAGGGGGCAATCAGCCCCAGCATTTT.

The rearrangement uses TRBV25-1 and TRBJ2-1; 8 bases line up with TRBD2. The CDR3 is 17 amino acids. Trimming took 2 bases from V and 1 from J; bases not matched to a gene: 7. CDR1 and CDR2 from the germline V gene are MGHDK and SYGVNS. CDR3 region: CASSEGRGLGSYNEQFF. In DNA, the CDR3 is TGTGCCAGCAGTGAAGGAAGGGGACTAGGATCCTACAATGAGCAGTTCTTC.

This clone was counted between two and nine times. The J gene is TRBJ2-2, the V gene TRBV10-3; D is perhaps TRBD2 (5 bases). The CDR3 loop spans 14 amino acids. V shed 3 bases and J shed 6 bases, with 11 bases lying between them. The V gene's germline CDR1 is ENHRY and CDR2 SYGVKD. The CDR3 bases are TGTGCCATCAGTGAACTTGAGGGTTCCGGGGAGCTGTTTTTT. Translating gives CAISELEGSGELFF.

This clone has a single count. J is TRBJ1-5 and V is TRBV28; no clear D. V was clipped by 6 bases and J by 2 bases, with 11 bases between them. The CDR3 runs to 14 residues. The V gene's germline CDR1 is MDHEN and CDR2 SYDVKM. CDR3 sequence (DNA): TGTGCCAGCAGCCAAGCTGGAGGCAATCAGCCCCAGCATTTT. This encodes CASSQAGGNQPQHF.

This clone was seen a handful of times. V and J are TRBV5-6 and TRBJ2-2; D gene unclear. Trimming stripped 2 bases from V and 1 base from J, with 9 bases between. Germline V CDR1 and CDR2: SGHDT, YYEEEE. There are 15 residues in the CDR3. The chain's CDR3 is CASSFSRKNTGELFF. CDR3 DNA: TGTGCCAGCAGCTTCTCGCGGAAGAACACCGGGGAGCTGTTTTTT.

The chain is built from TRBV25-1 and TRBJ2-5; 9 nucleotides line up with TRBD1. J lost 5 bases, V lost 1 base, and 8 bases had no gene match. CDR1 and CDR2 (germline): MGHDK, SYGVNS. The CDR3 extends over 16 amino acids. CDR3 amino acids: CASSEWGQGRLETQYF. The CDR3 bases are TGTGCCAGCAGTGAATGGGGACAGGGTAGATTGGAGACCCAGTACTTC.

V and J are TRBV9 and TRBJ2-1; no firm D call. V was cut by 0 bases and J by 6 bases, with 10 bases left in between. Looked up from germline, CDR1 is SGDLS and CDR2 is YYNGEE. The CDR3 sequence is 14 residues long. CDR3 sequence reads: CASSVEILGNEQFF. Written as DNA, the CDR3 is TGTGCCAGCAGCGTAGAGATCCTCGGCAATGAGCAGTTCTTC. Filled out from reference TRBV9 and TRBJ2-1, the complete variable domain reads DSGVTQTPKHLITATGQRVTLRCSPRSGDLSVYWYQQSLDQGLQFLIQYYNGEERAKGNILERFSAQQFPDLHSELNLSSLELGDSALYFCASSVEILGNEQFFGPGTRLTVL.

V gene TRBV19 combines with J gene TRBJ1-5; the match to TRBD1 covers 7 bases. CDR3 length: 15 amino acids. V gave up 6 bases and J gave up 2 bases; unmatched junction bases: 7. CDR1 and CDR2 from the germline V gene are LNHDA and SQIVND (reference sequence). Here the CDR3 DNA reads TGTGCCAGTAGGCGACAGGGCTCCGGCAATCAGCCCCAGCATTTT. This sequence encodes CASRRQGSGNQPQHF.

The chain carries TRBV7-9 and TRBJ1-4, with D hard to call. Germline-derived CDR1 and CDR2 are SEHNR and FQNEAQ (reference sequence). V gave up 2 bases and J gave up 7 bases, with 5 bases separating them. The CDR3 runs 12 residues. CDR3 loop: CASSLSGEKLFF. The CDR3 DNA reads TGTGCCAGCAGCTTATCGGGTGAAAAACTGTTTTTT.

Regarding this clone: The junction does not match germline at one end; this may be a read error. The chain links TRBV4-1 to TRBJ2-3; D perhaps matches TRBD2 (5 bases). This CDR3 is 16 amino acids long. Germline CDR1 reads MGHRA; CDR2 reads YSYEKL. CDR3 protein: CASGQEPGYPMNTQYF. CDR3 in DNA: TGCGCCAGCGGCCAAGAGCCGGGGTACCCAATGAATACGCAGTATTTT.

This chain links TRBV9 with TRBJ2-2, with 10 bases lining up with TRBD2. The CDR3 length is 18 residues. V was clipped by 3 bases and J by 3 bases; unmatched bases: 11. Germline values: CDR1 SGDLS, CDR2 YYNGEE. In DNA, the CDR3 is TGTGCCAGCAGCGCATCCCTAGCTAGCGGGAGATACACCGGGGAGCTGTTTTTT. This sequence encodes CASSASLASGRYTGELFF.

The rearrangement uses TRBV6-5 and TRBJ2-7, with D unclear. CDR3 length equals 15 residues. Trimming left V 0 bases short and J 0 bases short, with 9 bases between. Germline CDR1 and CDR2: MNHEY and SVGAGI. DNA for the CDR3: TGTGCCAGCAGTTACTCGGCACGCCGCTCCTACGAGCAGTACTTC. It yields the protein CASSYSARRSYEQYF.

This clone has only a few counts. This chain joins TRBV28 and TRBJ1-4; TRBD1 aligns across 8 bases. The V gene's germline CDR1 is MDHEN and CDR2 SYDVKM. This CDR3 has 16 residues. Trimming took 3 bases from V and 6 from J; bases not matched to a gene: 9. The CDR3 nucleotides are TGTGCCAGCAGTTTCGCTACAGGGGGTGGGGATGAAAAACTGTTTTTT. Its protein is CASSFATGGGDEKLFF.

V is TRBV19 and J is TRBJ2-7; TRBD1 matches 7 bases. J lost 5 bases, V lost 3 bases, and 10 bases had no gene match. The CDR3 loop spans 15 amino acids. The germline V gene has CDR1 LNHDA and CDR2 SQIVND (reference sequence). CDR3 residues: CASSIRDSPGNEQYF. The CDR3 nucleotides read TGTGCCAGTAGTATCCGGGACAGCCCGGGCAACGAGCAGTACTTC.

V and J are TRBV5-5 and TRBJ2-1; 13 positions match TRBD2. CDR3 length: 16 residues. The germline V gene encodes CDR1 SGHKS and CDR2 YYEKEE (reference sequence). V shed 5 bases, J shed 8 bases, and the junction held 10 bases outside the gene matches. In DNA, the CDR3 is TGTGCCAGCAGTGTGTCATGGACTAGCGGGAGTGATGAGCAGTTCTTC. It specifies CASSVSWTSGSDEQFF.

For this clone: At one end the junction does not follow the germline gene, possibly because of a read error. Other DNA sequences of this sample code for an identical CDR3. The gene calls are TRBV6-5 and TRBJ1-1; 7 bases agree with TRBD1. Germline CDR1 and CDR2: MNHEY and SVGAGI. This CDR3 contains 13 residues. The CDR3 spells CASSYSRGDEAFF. The DNA for the CDR3 is TGTGCCAGTAGTTACTCCAGGGGGGATGAAGCTTTCTTT.